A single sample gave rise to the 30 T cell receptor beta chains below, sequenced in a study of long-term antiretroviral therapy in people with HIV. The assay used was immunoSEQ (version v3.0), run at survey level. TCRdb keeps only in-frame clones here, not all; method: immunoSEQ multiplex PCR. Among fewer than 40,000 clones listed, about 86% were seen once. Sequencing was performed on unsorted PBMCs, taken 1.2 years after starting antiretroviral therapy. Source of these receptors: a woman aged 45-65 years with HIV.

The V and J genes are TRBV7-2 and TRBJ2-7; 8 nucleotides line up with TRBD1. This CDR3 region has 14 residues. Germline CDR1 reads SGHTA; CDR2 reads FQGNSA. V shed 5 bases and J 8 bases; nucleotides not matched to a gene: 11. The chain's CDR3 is CASSLRDRPSQQYF. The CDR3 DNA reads TGTGCCAGCAGCCTCCGGGACAGGCCATCCCAGCAGTACTTC.

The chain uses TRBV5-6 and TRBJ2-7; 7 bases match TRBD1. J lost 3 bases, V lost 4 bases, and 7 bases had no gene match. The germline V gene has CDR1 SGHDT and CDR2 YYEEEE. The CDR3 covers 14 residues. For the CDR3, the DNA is TGTGCCAGCAGCCCCGACAGGGCTGGCTACGAGCAGTACTTC. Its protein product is CASSPDRAGYEQYF.

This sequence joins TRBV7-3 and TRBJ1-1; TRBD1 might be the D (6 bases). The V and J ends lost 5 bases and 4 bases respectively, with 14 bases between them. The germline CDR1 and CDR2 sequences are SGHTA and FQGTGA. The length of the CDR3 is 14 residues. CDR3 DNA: TGTGCCAGCAGCCCACAGGGATACGCCACTGAAGCTTTCTTT. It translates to CASSPQGYATEAFF. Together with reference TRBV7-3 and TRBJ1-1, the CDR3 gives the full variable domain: GAGVSQTPSNKVTEKGKYVELRCDPISGHTALYWYRQSLGQGPEFLIYFQGTGAADDSGLPNDRFFAVRPEGSVSTLKIQRTERGDSAVYLCASSPQGYATEAFFGQGTRLTVV.

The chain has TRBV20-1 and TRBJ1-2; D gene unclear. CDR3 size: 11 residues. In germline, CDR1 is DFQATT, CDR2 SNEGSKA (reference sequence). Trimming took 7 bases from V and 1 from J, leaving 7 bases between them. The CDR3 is CSVYFNYGYTF. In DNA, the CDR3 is TGCAGTGTCTACTTTAACTATGGCTACACCTTC.

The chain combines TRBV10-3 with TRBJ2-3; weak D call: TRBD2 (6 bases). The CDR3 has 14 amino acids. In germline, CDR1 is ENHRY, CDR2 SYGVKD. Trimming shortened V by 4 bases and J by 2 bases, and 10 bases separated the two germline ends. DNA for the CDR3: TGTGCCATCAGTGGACTAGAGGCCACAGATACGCAGTATTTT. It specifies CAISGLEATDTQYF.

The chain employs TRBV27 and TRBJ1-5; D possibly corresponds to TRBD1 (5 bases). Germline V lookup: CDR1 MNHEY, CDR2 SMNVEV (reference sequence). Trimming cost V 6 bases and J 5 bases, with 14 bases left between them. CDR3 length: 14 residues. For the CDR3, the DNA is TGTGCCAGCAGCTATGGGGGGGTTCATCAGCCCCAGCATTTT. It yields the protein CASSYGGVHQPQHF.

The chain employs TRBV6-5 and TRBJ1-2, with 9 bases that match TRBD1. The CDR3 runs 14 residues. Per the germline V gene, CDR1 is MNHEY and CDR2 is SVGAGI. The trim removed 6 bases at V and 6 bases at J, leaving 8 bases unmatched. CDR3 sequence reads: CASSPGQGDHGYTF. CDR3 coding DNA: TGTGCCAGCAGCCCGGGACAGGGAGACCATGGCTACACCTTC.

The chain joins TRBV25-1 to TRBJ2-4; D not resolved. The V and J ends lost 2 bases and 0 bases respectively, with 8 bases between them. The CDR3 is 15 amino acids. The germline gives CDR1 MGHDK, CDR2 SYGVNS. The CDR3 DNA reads TGTGCCAGCAGTGAAGGCAGACTAGCCAAAAACATTCAGTACTTC. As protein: CASSEGRLAKNIQYF.

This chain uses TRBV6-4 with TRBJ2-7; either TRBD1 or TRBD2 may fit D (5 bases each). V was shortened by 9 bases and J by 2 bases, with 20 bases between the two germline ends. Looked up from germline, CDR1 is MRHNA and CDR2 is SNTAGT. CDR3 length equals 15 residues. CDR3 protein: CASNRDPKEAYEQYF. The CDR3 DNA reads TGTGCCAGTAACCGGGACCCCAAGGAAGCCTACGAGCAGTACTTC.

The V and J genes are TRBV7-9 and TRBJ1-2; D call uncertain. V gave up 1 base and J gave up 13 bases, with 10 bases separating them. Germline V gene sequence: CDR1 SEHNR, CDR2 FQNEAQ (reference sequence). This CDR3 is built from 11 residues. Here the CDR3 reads CASSLEAPSTF. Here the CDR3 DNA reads TGTGCCAGCAGCTTAGAGGCCCCTAGCACCTTC.

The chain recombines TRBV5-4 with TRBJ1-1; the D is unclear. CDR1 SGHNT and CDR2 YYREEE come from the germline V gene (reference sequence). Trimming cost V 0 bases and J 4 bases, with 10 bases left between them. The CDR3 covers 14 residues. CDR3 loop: CASSLGIGITEAFF. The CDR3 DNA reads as TGTGCCAGCAGCTTGGGAATAGGTATCACTGAAGCTTTCTTT.

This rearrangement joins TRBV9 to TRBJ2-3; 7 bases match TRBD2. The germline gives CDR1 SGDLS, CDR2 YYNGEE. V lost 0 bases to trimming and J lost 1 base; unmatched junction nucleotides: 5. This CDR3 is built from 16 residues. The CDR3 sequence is CASSVGLSGGTDTQYF. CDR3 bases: TGTGCCAGCAGCGTAGGTCTAAGCGGGGGCACAGATACGCAGTATTTT.

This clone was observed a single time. The CDR3 sequence is CASSVVPGAAGNTIYF. CDR3 coding DNA: TGTGCCAGCAGCGTAGTCCCTGGGGCAGCTGGAAACACCATATATTTT. The V gene is TRBV9, the J gene TRBJ1-3; D is perhaps TRBD1 (5 bases). CDR1 SGDLS and CDR2 YYNGEE come from the germline V gene. The CDR3 spans 16 residues. The V end lost 0 bases, the J end lost 2 bases, and 12 bases lay between the germline ends.

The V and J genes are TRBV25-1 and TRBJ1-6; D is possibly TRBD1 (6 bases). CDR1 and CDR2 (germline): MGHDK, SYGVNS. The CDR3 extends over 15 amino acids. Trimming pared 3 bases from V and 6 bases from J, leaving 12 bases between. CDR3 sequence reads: CASSDRAGVNSPLHF. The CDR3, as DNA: TGTGCCAGCAGTGATAGGGCAGGGGTTAATTCACCCCTCCACTTT.

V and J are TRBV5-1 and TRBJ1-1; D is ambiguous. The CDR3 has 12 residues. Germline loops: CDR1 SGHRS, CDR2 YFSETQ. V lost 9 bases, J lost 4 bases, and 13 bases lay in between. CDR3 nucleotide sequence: TGCGCCACCGGAGTTTTGGGCACTGAAGCTTTCTTT. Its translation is CATGVLGTEAFF.

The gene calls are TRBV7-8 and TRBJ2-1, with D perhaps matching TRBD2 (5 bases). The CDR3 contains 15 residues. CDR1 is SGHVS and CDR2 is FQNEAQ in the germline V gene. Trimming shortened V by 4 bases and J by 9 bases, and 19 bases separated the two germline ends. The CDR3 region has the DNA TGTGCCAGCAGCTCCGTGGGTGGGAGCTTCGGTGAGCAGTTCTTC. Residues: CASSSVGGSFGEQFF.

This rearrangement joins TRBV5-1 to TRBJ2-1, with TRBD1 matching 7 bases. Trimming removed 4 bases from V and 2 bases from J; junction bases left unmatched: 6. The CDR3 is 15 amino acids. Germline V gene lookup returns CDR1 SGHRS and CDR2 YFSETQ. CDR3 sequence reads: CASSMGQLTYNEQFF. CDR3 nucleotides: TGCGCCAGCAGCATGGGACAGCTTACCTACAATGAGCAGTTCTTC.

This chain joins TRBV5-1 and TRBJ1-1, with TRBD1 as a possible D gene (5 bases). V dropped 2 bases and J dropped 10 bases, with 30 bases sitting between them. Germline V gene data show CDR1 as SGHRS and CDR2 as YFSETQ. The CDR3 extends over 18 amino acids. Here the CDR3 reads CASSFGHVLPKGQGVAFF. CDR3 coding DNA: TGCGCCAGCAGCTTCGGGCATGTCCTACCAAAAGGACAAGGAGTAGCTTTCTTT. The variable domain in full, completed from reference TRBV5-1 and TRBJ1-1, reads KAGVTQTPRYLIKTRGQQVTLSCSPISGHRSVSWYQQTPGQGLQFLFEYFSETQRNKGNFPGRFSGRQFSNSRSEMNVSTLELGDSALYLCASSFGHVLPKGQGVAFFGQGTRLTVV.

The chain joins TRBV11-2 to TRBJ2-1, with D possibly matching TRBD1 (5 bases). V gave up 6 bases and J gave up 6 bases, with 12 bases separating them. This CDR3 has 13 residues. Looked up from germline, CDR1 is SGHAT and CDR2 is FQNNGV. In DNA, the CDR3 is TGTGCCAGCAGTCCTCTTGACAGCAATGAGCAGTTCTTC. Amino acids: CASSPLDSNEQFF.

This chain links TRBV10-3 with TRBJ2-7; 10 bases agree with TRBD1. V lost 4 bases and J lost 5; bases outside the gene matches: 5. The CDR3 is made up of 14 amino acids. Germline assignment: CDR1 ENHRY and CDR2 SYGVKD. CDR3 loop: CAISVGQGLDEQYF. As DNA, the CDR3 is TGTGCCATCAGTGTGGGACAGGGGCTGGACGAGCAGTACTTC.

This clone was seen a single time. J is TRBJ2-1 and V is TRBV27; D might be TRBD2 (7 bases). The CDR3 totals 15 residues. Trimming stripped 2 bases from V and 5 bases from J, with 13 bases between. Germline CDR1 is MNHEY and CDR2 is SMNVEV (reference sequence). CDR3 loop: CASSLAGAPHNEQFF. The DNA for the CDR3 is TGTGCCAGCAGTTTAGCGGGGGCACCCCACAATGAGCAGTTCTTC.

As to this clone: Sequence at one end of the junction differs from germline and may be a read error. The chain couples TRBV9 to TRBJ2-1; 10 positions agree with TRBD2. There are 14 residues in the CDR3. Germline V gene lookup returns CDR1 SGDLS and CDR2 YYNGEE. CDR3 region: CASSVAGGDNEQFF. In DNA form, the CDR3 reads TGTGCCAGCAGTGTAGCGGGGGGAGACAATGAGCAGTTCTTC.

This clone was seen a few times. Here the CDR3 DNA reads TGTGCCAGCAGCTTACTTGGACAGGGGGCCTCACCCCTCCACTTT. Translation: CASSLLGQGASPLHF. The chain carries TRBV7-9 and TRBJ1-6; 11 bases are shared with TRBD1. The germline gives CDR1 SEHNR, CDR2 FQNEAQ (reference sequence). The J segment lost 10 bases and the V segment lost 2 bases, leaving 4 bases of the junction unmatched. This CDR3 contains 15 residues.

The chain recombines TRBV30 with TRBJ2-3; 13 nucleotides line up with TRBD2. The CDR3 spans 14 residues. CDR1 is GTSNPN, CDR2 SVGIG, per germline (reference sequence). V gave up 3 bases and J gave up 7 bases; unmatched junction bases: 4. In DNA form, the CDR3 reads TGTGCCTGGAGGACTAGCGGGGGGTTATATACGCAGTATTTT. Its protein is CAWRTSGGLYTQYF.

The CDR3, as DNA: TGCAGCGTTGGGTGGGACAGGGGGTACGGACAGCCCCAGCATTTT. Translation: CSVGWDRGYGQPQHF. The V and J genes are TRBV29-1 and TRBJ1-5, with 11 bases that match TRBD1. Germline V CDR1 and CDR2: SQVTM, ANQGSEA. The CDR3 is made up of 15 amino acids. The J segment lost 7 bases and the V segment lost 4 bases, leaving 9 bases of the junction unmatched.

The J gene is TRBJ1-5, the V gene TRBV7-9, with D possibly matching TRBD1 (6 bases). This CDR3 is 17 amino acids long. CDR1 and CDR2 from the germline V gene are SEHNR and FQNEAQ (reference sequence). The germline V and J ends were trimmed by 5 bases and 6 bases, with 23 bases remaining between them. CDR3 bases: TGTGCCAGCAGCCCACAGGAGGGGGTTCCACTGGGTCAGCCCCAGCATTTT. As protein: CASSPQEGVPLGQPQHF.

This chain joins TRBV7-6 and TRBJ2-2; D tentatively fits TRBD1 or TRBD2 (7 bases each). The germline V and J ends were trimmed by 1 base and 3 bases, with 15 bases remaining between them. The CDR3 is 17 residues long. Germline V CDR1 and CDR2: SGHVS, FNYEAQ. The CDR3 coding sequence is TGTGCCAGCAGCTTAGGGGAGGGGGCGCGATACACCGGGGAGCTGTTTTTT. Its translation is CASSLGEGARYTGELFF.

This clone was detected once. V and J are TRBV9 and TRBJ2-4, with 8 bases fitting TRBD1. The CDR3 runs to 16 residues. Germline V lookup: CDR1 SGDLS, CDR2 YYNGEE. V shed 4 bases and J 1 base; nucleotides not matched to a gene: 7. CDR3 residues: CASSPQGARAKNIQYF. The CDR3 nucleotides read TGTGCCAGCAGCCCCCAGGGGGCCAGGGCCAAAAACATTCAGTACTTC.

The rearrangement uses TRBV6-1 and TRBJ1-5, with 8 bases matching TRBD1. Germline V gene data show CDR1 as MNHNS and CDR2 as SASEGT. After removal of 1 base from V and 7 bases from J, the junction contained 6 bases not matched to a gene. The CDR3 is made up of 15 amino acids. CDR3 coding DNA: TGTGCCAGCAGTGAAGTCGGGACAGGATCCCAGCCCCAGCATTTT. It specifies CASSEVGTGSQPQHF.

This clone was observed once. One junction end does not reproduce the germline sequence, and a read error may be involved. The CDR3 nucleotides are TGTGCCAGCAGCTTAGCGAGCCCTGAAGCCTTC. Residues: CASSLASPEAF. The chain has TRBV7-2 and TRBJ1-2; D ambiguous. Germline-derived CDR1 and CDR2 are SGHTA and FQGNSA. The CDR3 sequence is 11 residues long.